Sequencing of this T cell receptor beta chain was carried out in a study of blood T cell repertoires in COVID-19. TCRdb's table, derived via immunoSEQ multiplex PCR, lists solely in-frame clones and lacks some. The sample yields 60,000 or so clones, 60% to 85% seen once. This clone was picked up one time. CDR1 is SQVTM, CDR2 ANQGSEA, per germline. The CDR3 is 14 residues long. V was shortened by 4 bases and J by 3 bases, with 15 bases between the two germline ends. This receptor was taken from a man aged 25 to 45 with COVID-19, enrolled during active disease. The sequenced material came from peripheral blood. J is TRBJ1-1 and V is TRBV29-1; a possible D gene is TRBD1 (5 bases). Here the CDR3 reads CSVGLGRGDTEAFF. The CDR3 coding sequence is TGCAGCGTTGGTTTAGGTCGGGGGGACACTGAAGCTTTCTTT.